Described below is a single TCR beta chain sequence and its context. Following extraction, RNA underwent reverse transcription to cDNA, which served as the sequencing template. Assay: immunoSEQ multiplex PCR; the TCRdb copy retains only in-frame clones and omits some. The sample lists around 140,000 clones; 51% were seen once. The data derive from a study of CD8+ T cells in alopecia areata. Study-wide background: Treated patients swallowed 5 to 10 mg of oral tofacitinib twice daily.

Trimming at V came to 1 base and at J to 3 bases, leaving 4 bases not matched to a gene. This CDR3 comprises 15 residues. Looked up from germline, CDR1 is MGHRA and CDR2 is YSYEKL. The chain combines TRBV4-1 with TRBJ1-2; 8 bases agree with TRBD1. This receptor was identified in a human donor with alopecia areata. Sequencing used CD4+ T cells sorted from blood, obtained at week 0. The CDR3 nucleotides are TGCGCCAGCAGCCAAGGACAGGGGAACGACTATGGCTACACCTTC. It codes for CASSQGQGNDYGYTF.